The T cell receptor beta chain described here comes from a study of CD8 T cells in Susac syndrome. In the study overall: When blood was collected, patients with Susac syndrome were therapy-naive, were taking corticosteroids, or were receiving intravenous immunoglobulin alone.

This clonotype was detected only once. Random hexamers were used to reverse transcribe 0.5 to 1 ug of RNA. Each CDR3 protein gets one entry after TCRdb re-called the immunoSEQ multiplex PCR reads with MiXCR. The repertoire holds around 230,000 distinct CDR3 sequences, with about 96% as singletons. Trimming stripped 6 bases from V and 6 bases from J, with 15 bases between. This CDR3 is built from 13 residues. Material for sequencing was CD4+ T cells from PBMCs. This receptor was identified in a human donor with Susac syndrome. This sequence joins TRBV12-3 or TRBV12-4 and TRBJ2-7; D is perhaps TRBD2 (5 bases). The CDR3 sequence is CASSPADQPEQYF. CDR3 nucleotide sequence: TGTGCCAGCAGCCCAGCGGACCAACCCGAGCAGTACTTC.